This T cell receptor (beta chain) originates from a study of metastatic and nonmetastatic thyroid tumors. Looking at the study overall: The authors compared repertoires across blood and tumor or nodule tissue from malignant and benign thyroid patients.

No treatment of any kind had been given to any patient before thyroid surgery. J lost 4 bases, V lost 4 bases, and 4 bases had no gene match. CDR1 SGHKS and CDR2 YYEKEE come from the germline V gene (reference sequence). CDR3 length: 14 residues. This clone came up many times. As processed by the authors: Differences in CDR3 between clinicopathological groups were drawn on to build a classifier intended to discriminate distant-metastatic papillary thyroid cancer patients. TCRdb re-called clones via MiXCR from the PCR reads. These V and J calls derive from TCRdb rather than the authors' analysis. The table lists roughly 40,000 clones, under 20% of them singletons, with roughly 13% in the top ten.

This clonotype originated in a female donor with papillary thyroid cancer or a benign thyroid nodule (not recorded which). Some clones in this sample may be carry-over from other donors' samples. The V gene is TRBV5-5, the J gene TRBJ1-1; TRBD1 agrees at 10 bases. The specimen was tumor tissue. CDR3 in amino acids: CASSPRTGGTEAFF. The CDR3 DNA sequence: TGTGCCAGCAGCCCGAGGACAGGGGGCACTGAAGCTTTCTTT.